This section outlines one T cell receptor beta chain sequence together with its context. As yet, its antigen is unknown. This sample was included in a study of shared clonotypes between healthy human individuals. Findings of the study overall: Generation probabilities were higher for clonotypes shared across all four sorted-subset donors than for unshared ones. Sequencing of the sorted subsets was shown by rarefaction to be incomplete despite large depth. Naive CD4 clonotypes were shared across several donors at about 5.3%.

Into CD45RA+ naive and CD45RA-negative memory subsets, the CD4+ cells were split. The CDR3 is 13 amino acids. V was clipped by 1 base and J by 3 bases, with 8 bases between them. Germline V gene sequence: CDR1 SGHDT, CDR2 YYEEEE. TCRdb's table, derived via immunoSEQ multiplex PCR, lists solely in-frame clones and lacks some. The profile shows 2 million to 2.5 million clones, approximately 96% of them singletons. The sequencing sample was made of naive CD4+ T cells sorted from blood. Subset defined: CD45RA+ positively selected. This receptor was obtained from a man between 18 and 29 years old in good health. The V gene is TRBV5-6, the J gene TRBJ2-7, with a tentative D call TRBD2 (6 bases). The CDR3, as DNA: TGTGCCAGCAGCTTGCTGCGGGACTACGAGCAGTACTTC. Its translation: CASSLLRDYEQYF.